This is a list of T cell receptor beta chains from one sample in a study of cytomegalovirus exposure and HLA in healthy donors. Libraries were prepared by immunoSEQ multiplex PCR; TCRdb keeps only in-frame clonotypes and omits some of them. The sample holds some 90,000 clones, more than 60% seen once. Sequences were obtained from PBMCs. The source of these receptors is a man aged 50-60 years in good health and CMV-seronegative. CDR3s include the opening cysteine and the closing phenylalanine or tryptophan. Each record gives: CDR3 protein, CDR3 DNA, D gene, clone size, V gene, J gene. D genes are given only for firm matches. Clone size appears in some rows only: once, few, many, or a class for an expanded clone.

CAIRRQGNTGELFF	TGTGCCATCAGAAGACAGGGGAACACCGGGGAGCTGTTTTTT	TRBD1	-	TRBV10-3	TRBJ2-2
CASSQDLQGAAGELFF	TGTGCCAGCAGCCAAGATCTGCAGGGGGCAGCCGGGGAGCTGTTTTTT	TRBD1	-	TRBV4-2	TRBJ2-2
CASSYTANYGYTF	TGTGCCAGCAGTTATACAGCTAACTATGGCTACACCTTC	-	-	TRBV6-6	TRBJ1-2
CASSQETSGILSSYEQYF	TGCGCCAGCAGCCAAGAAACGTCAGGTATTTTGAGCTCCTACGAGCAGTACTTC	-	-	TRBV4-3	TRBJ2-7
CASSEQVTYEQYF	TGTGCCAGCAGCGAGCAGGTGACCTACGAGCAGTACTTC	-	-	TRBV7-2	TRBJ2-7
CASSRRSQWPTF	TGTGCCAGCAGTCGCCGATCCCAATGGCCCACCTTC	-	-	TRBV6-1	TRBJ1-2
CASSHPASGETQYF	TGCGCCAGCAGCCACCCGGCTAGCGGGGAGACCCAGTACTTC	TRBD2	-	TRBV4-1	TRBJ2-5
CASSSHREGLWNEQFF	TGTGCCAGCAGCTCCCACAGGGAAGGACTGTGGAATGAGCAGTTCTTC	-	few	TRBV11-3	TRBJ2-1
CASSPAGTLWGANVLTF	TGTGCCAGCTCACCCGCAGGAACACTCTGGGGGGCCAACGTCCTGACTTTC	-	-	TRBV18	TRBJ2-6
CASSSRQGRNIQYF	TGTGCCAGCAGTAGTAGACAGGGTAGAAACATTCAGTACTTC	TRBD1	-	TRBV6-6	TRBJ2-4
CASSSGTQNNQPQHF	TGTGCCAGCAGTTCCGGGACACAAAACAATCAGCCCCAGCATTTT	-	-	TRBV28	TRBJ1-5
CASVRDYGYTF	TGTGCCAGCGTCCGGGACTATGGCTACACCTTC	-	few	TRBV6-1	TRBJ1-2
CAISESGTGINQPQHF	TGTGCCATCAGTGAGTCCGGGACAGGAATAAATCAGCCCCAGCATTTT	TRBD1	few	TRBV10-3	TRBJ1-5
CAISESTRPGLLGGEQYF	TGTGCCATCAGTGAGTCTACGCGGCCCGGCCTTCTCGGAGGCGAGCAGTACTTC	-	few	TRBV10-3	TRBJ2-7
CASSPTGAGTDTQYF	TGTGCCAGCAGCCCAACAGGGGCGGGAACAGATACGCAGTATTTT	-	-	TRBV7-2	TRBJ2-3
CASLGTAGLFHF	TGTGCCAGCCTAGGTACAGCGGGACTTTTTCACTTC	TRBD2	once	TRBV9	TRBJ2-7
CASRPWASYEQYF	TGTGCCAGCAGGCCTTGGGCGTCCTACGAGCAGTACTTC	-	few	TRBV6-5	TRBJ2-7
CASRGTVVYGYTF	TGTGCCAGCAGGGGGACAGTCGTCTATGGCTACACCTTC	TRBD1	-	TRBV2	TRBJ1-2
CASSIQGEETQYF	TGTGCCAGTAGTATTCAGGGGGAAGAGACCCAGTACTTC	TRBD1	-	TRBV19	TRBJ2-5
CASSPPFWRGNTGELFF	TGTGCCAGCAGCCCCCCGTTTTGGAGGGGCAACACCGGGGAGCTGTTTTTT	-	once	TRBV13	TRBJ2-2
CASSLAFGQGIRNEQFF	TGTGCCAGCAGCTTGGCTTTTGGCCAGGGGATTCGCAATGAGCAGTTCTTC	-	-	TRBV5-6	TRBJ2-1
CASSLTGNTGELFF	TGTGCCAGCAGTCTGACGGGTAACACCGGGGAGCTGTTTTTT	-	-	TRBV7-3	TRBJ2-2
CASSSREKGNTIYF	TGTGCCAGCAGCTCCCGAGAGAAAGGAAACACCATATATTTT	-	-	TRBV7-6	TRBJ1-3
CASSPNLNYGYTF	TGTGCCAGCAGTCCAAACTTAAACTATGGCTACACCTTC	-	-	TRBV6-5	TRBJ1-2
CASSSDRASTDTQYF	TGTGCCAGCAGCTCGGACAGGGCGTCCACAGATACGCAGTATTTT	TRBD1	once	TRBV7-9	TRBJ2-3
CATSLGSNTEAFF	TGCGCCACCTCGCTCGGGTCCAACACTGAAGCTTTCTTT	-	-	TRBV10-1	TRBJ1-1
CASSQVLTGSSYEQYF	TGCGCCAGCAGCCAAGTCCTGACAGGGTCTTCCTACGAGCAGTACTTC	TRBD1	-	TRBV4-1	TRBJ2-7
CASRGGASGATDTQYF	TGTGCCAGCCGAGGGGGGGCTAGCGGAGCCACAGATACGCAGTATTTT	-	once	TRBV2	TRBJ2-3
CASSQYEREGPKNYEQYF	TGTGCCAGCAGCCAATATGAGCGGGAGGGCCCGAAAAACTACGAGCAGTACTTC	TRBD2	-	TRBV4-2	TRBJ2-7
CARGVRGNYGYTF	TGCGCCAGGGGAGTACGGGGTAACTATGGCTACACCTTC	-	-	TRBV5-1	TRBJ1-2
CASSRLAGSYEQYF	TGTGCCAGCAGCAGACTAGCGGGGAGCTACGAGCAGTACTTC	TRBD2	-	TRBV5-4	TRBJ2-7
CASKLSGNEKLFF	TGTGCCAGCAAACTCTCGGGTAATGAAAAACTGTTTTTT	-	-	TRBV6-5	TRBJ1-4
CASSVYGGQGQPQHF	TGTGCCAGCAGTGTCTACGGGGGGCAGGGTCAGCCCCAGCATTTT	-	-	TRBV2	TRBJ1-5
CASSISGLAKSYQQYF	TGTGCCAGTAGTATTTCAGGACTAGCCAAATCCTACCAGCAGTACTTC	TRBD2	-	TRBV19	TRBJ2-7
CASSVGFLEKLFF	TGTGCCAGCAGCGTCGGGTTTTTGGAAAAACTGTTTTTT	-	once	TRBV5-5	TRBJ1-4
CASSSLSDTEAFF	TGTGCCAGCAGCTCCTTAAGCGACACTGAAGCTTTCTTT	-	-	TRBV11-2	TRBJ1-1
CASSLVTGNTIYF	TGTGCCAGCAGCTTGGTTACTGGAAACACCATATATTTT	-	-	TRBV5-6	TRBJ1-3
CAINQGLAQFF	TGTGCCATCAATCAGGGGCTAGCGCAGTTCTTC	-	-	TRBV10-3	TRBJ2-1
CASSQEIGSGVADTQYF	TGTGCCAGCAGCCAAGAAATCGGTAGCGGGGTCGCAGATACGCAGTATTTT	TRBD2	few	TRBV4-2	TRBJ2-3
CSSSLQDYEQYF	TGTTCCAGCAGCCTACAGGACTACGAGCAGTACTTC	-	once	TRBV7-9	TRBJ2-7
CASRKGGGWGNTEAFF	TGTGCCAGCAGAAAGGGGGGGGGCTGGGGAAACACTGAAGCTTTCTTT	-	-	TRBV2	TRBJ1-1